These 20 T cell receptor beta chains came from one sample sequenced in a study of regulatory T cells. The PCR used 52 TRBV and 13 TRBJ primers. Method: immunoSEQ multiplex PCR; TCRdb's copy keeps in-frame clones and lacks some. This sample has about 18,000 clones, with 92% found just once. The sample taken for sequencing was CD8+ T cells sorted from blood. The origin of the receptors is a person under 35 with CD3G deficiency.

The CDR3, as DNA: TGTGCCAGCAGTTCCTACAATATCCCCTACGAGCAGTACTTC. Protein: CASSSYNIPYEQYF. V and J are TRBV28 and TRBJ2-7; D not resolved. The germline CDR1 and CDR2 sequences are MDHEN and SYDVKM. V was pared by 4 bases and J by 2 bases, with 12 bases between. The CDR3 has 14 amino acids.

The V gene is TRBV11-2, the J gene TRBJ2-7, with D unclear. The CDR3 consists of 13 residues. V was cut by 5 bases and J by 10 bases, with 18 bases left in between. The germline V gene encodes CDR1 SGHAT and CDR2 FQNNGV. The CDR3 protein is CASSPRSSERQYF. The DNA for the CDR3 is TGTGCCAGCAGCCCGAGAAGCTCAGAGAGACAGTACTTC. The full variable domain, its missing parts supplied by reference TRBV11-2 and TRBJ2-7, is EAGVAQSPRYKIIEKRQSVAFWCNPISGHATLYWYQQILGQGPKLLIQFQNNGVVDDSQLPKDRFSAERLKGVDSTLKIQPAKLEDSAVYLCASSPRSSERQYFGPGTRLTVT.

V usage is TRBV28 and J usage is TRBJ2-6; possible D gene TRBD1, 5 bases. Per germline, CDR1 MDHEN and CDR2 SYDVKM. The CDR3 totals 17 residues. The germline V and J ends were trimmed by 6 bases and 0 bases, with 15 bases remaining between them. CDR3 protein: CASSFHSRGSGANVLTF. Written as DNA, the CDR3 is TGTGCCAGCAGCTTCCATTCTAGGGGCTCTGGGGCCAACGTCCTGACTTTC.

This sequence joins TRBV9 and TRBJ2-5, with D perhaps assigned TRBD1 or TRBD2 (5 bases each). Germline V gene data show CDR1 as SGDLS and CDR2 as YYNGEE. The V end was cut by 0 bases, the J end by 4 bases, with 13 bases between. The CDR3 length is 15 residues. CDR3 residues: CASSVDRSGSETQYF. The CDR3 DNA reads TGTGCCAGCAGCGTAGACAGGTCGGGGTCAGAGACCCAGTACTTC.

The chain employs TRBV9 and TRBJ2-1; weak D call: TRBD1 (6 bases). This CDR3 contains 15 residues. With 0 bases removed from V and 4 bases from J, the gap between germline ends came to 11 bases. Germline-derived CDR1 and CDR2 are SGDLS and YYNGEE. The CDR3 region is CASSVGSGAYNEQFF. The CDR3, as DNA: TGTGCCAGCAGCGTAGGCTCAGGGGCTTACAATGAGCAGTTCTTC.

The genes are TRBV7-6 and TRBJ2-3, with a possible D match to TRBD2 (7 bases). Germline V lookup: CDR1 SGHVS, CDR2 FNYEAQ. The CDR3 sequence is 15 residues long. Trimming stripped 0 bases from V and 6 bases from J, with 13 bases between. CDR3 protein: CASSLAGGGADTQYF. CDR3 DNA sequence: TGTGCCAGCAGCTTAGCCGGCGGGGGCGCGGATACGCAGTATTTT.

The V call is TRBV10-3, the J call TRBJ2-1, with D maybe TRBD2 (6 bases). With 4 bases removed from V and 5 bases from J, the gap between germline ends came to 9 bases. This CDR3 has 13 residues. The germline gives CDR1 ENHRY, CDR2 SYGVKD. CDR3 protein: CAISVAGNNEQFF. CDR3 nucleotides: TGTGCCATCAGTGTGGCGGGGAACAATGAGCAGTTCTTC.

This chain links TRBV28 with TRBJ2-3, with no clear D. Trimming pared 2 bases from V and 2 bases from J, leaving 8 bases between. Germline V lookup: CDR1 MDHEN, CDR2 SYDVKM. The CDR3 has 14 residues. The CDR3 sequence is CASSLGGDTDTQYF. The CDR3 nucleotides are TGTGCCAGCAGTTTAGGCGGTGACACAGATACGCAGTATTTT.

The rearrangement joins TRBV7-9 to TRBJ2-4, with 8 nucleotides matching TRBD1. This CDR3 is 16 amino acids long. From germline, CDR1 is SEHNR and CDR2 FQNEAQ (reference sequence). With V trimmed by 3 bases and J by 5 bases, 9 bases remained unmatched. The CDR3: CASSLPTDRGENIQYF. CDR3 nucleotides: TGTGCCAGCAGCTTGCCAACCGACAGGGGCGAAAACATTCAGTACTTC.

The rearrangement uses TRBV7-9 and TRBJ2-3; D uncertain. This CDR3 has 15 amino acids. The V gene's germline CDR1 is SEHNR and CDR2 FQNEAQ (reference sequence). V shed 2 bases and J shed 4 bases, with 13 bases lying between them. The CDR3 spells CASSLTDEWADTQYF. CDR3 DNA sequence: TGTGCCAGCAGCTTAACCGACGAGTGGGCAGATACGCAGTATTTT. The full variable domain, with the rest looked up from reference TRBV7-9 and TRBJ2-3, is DTGVSQNPRHKITKRGQNVTFRCDPISEHNRLYWYRQTLGQGPEFLTYFQNEAQLEKSRLLSDRFSAERPKGSFSTLEIQRTEQGDSAMYLCASSLTDEWADTQYFGPGTRLTVL.

The V call is TRBV6-6, the J call TRBJ1-1; D not certain. The germline V and J ends were trimmed by 4 bases and 5 bases, with 11 bases remaining between them. Germline CDR1 MNHNY, CDR2 SVGAGI (reference sequence). This CDR3 is 13 amino acids long. The CDR3 protein is CASSSTTSTEAFF. The CDR3 nucleotides read TGTGCCAGCAGTTCCACGACTAGTACTGAAGCTTTCTTT.

The chain carries TRBV19 and TRBJ2-5; D call uncertain. The J call is doubtful: the DNA matches TRBJ2-7 better. There are 13 residues in the CDR3. Germline V gene lookup returns CDR1 LNHDA and CDR2 SQIVND (reference sequence). CDR3 in amino acids: CASSTAISYEQYF. CDR3 bases: TGTGCCAGTAGTACGGCTATATCCTACGAGCAGTACTTC.

CDR3 protein: CASTGQPNEKLFF. CDR3 coding DNA: TGCGCCAGTACCGGACAACCAAATGAAAAACTGTTTTTT. The chain links TRBV5-1 to TRBJ1-4; possible D gene TRBD1, 5 bases. There are 13 residues in the CDR3. Germline V gives CDR1 SGHRS, CDR2 YFSETQ. V was clipped by 8 bases and J by 5 bases, with 13 bases between them.

The chain uses TRBV4-1 and TRBJ2-5; TRBD2 agrees at 9 bases. Trimming removed 0 bases from V and 5 bases from J; junction bases left unmatched: 10. The CDR3 is 17 residues long. The germline V gene encodes CDR1 MGHRA and CDR2 YSYEKL. The CDR3 loop is CASSQDRAGGRWETQYF. The CDR3 bases are TGCGCCAGCAGCCAAGATCGGGCGGGGGGGCGATGGGAGACCCAGTACTTC.

The V and J genes are TRBV4-1 and TRBJ1-4, with D uncertain. V was trimmed by 3 bases and J by 7 bases, leaving 9 bases between them. This CDR3 region has 13 residues. Per the germline V gene, CDR1 is MGHRA and CDR2 is YSYEKL. In nucleotides, the CDR3 is TGCGCCAGCAGCCATAATCTAGCTGAAAAACTGTTTTTT. This sequence encodes CASSHNLAEKLFF.

The CDR3 sequence is CASSVESTGVNNEQFF. In DNA form, the CDR3 reads TGTGCCAGCAGCGTAGAATCAACAGGGGTCAACAATGAGCAGTTCTTC. This chain uses TRBV9 with TRBJ2-1, with 7 bases identical to TRBD1. The germline CDR1 and CDR2 sequences are SGDLS and YYNGEE. There are 16 residues in the CDR3. The ends lost 0 bases at V and 5 bases at J; junction bases unmatched: 8.

The chain carries TRBV5-1 and TRBJ2-7, with 11 positions matching TRBD1. The CDR3 sequence is 14 residues long. V shed 3 bases, J shed 7 bases, and the junction held 6 bases outside the gene matches. Germline V CDR1 and CDR2: SGHRS, YFSETQ. CDR3 sequence (DNA): TGCGCCAGCAGCTCGGGACAGGGGGTGGAGGAGCAGTACTTC. Protein: CASSSGQGVEEQYF.

This clone was seen a few times. CDR3 coding DNA: TGTGCCAGCGGGTCTGGAAACACCATATATTTT. As protein: CASGSGNTIYF. The V gene is TRBV7-9, the J gene TRBJ1-3, with no clear D. The CDR3 is 11 amino acids. Deletions cut 8 bases from V and 1 base from J, with 3 bases between. Germline loops: CDR1 SEHNR, CDR2 FQNEAQ (reference sequence).

This rearrangement joins TRBV6-4 to TRBJ2-5, with 14 bases fitting TRBD2. The CDR3 has 18 amino acids. Germline V gives CDR1 MRHNA, CDR2 SNTAGT. Germline trimming cut 5 bases from V and 1 base from J; bases unmatched to any gene: 9. CDR3 coding DNA: TGTGCCAGCAGTTTAACCGGGACTAGCGGGAGCTTCCAAGAGACCCAGTACTTC. It codes for CASSLTGTSGSFQETQYF.

The chain carries TRBV7-9 and TRBJ1-1; D not resolved. V was trimmed by 10 bases and J by 3 bases, leaving 12 bases between them. CDR3 size: 12 residues. The V gene's germline CDR1 is SEHNR and CDR2 FQNEAQ (reference sequence). The CDR3 nucleotides are TGTGCCACCGGAAGGGATGACACTGAAGCTTTCTTT. Its translation is CATGRDDTEAFF. The whole variable domain, remainder taken from reference TRBV7-9 and TRBJ1-1, is DTGVSQNPRHKITKRGQNVTFRCDPISEHNRLYWYRQTLGQGPEFLTYFQNEAQLEKSRLLSDRFSAERPKGSFSTLEIQRTEQGDSAMYLCATGRDDTEAFFGQGTRLTVV.